The 18 T cell receptor beta chains presented below share a single source sample, sequenced in a study of T cells in localized non-small cell lung cancer. The assay was immunoSEQ multiplex PCR, and TCRdb's table has in-frame clones only and misses some. The sample comprises around 140,000 clones, 89% of which are singletons, and approximately 1.5% rests with the top ten. The specimen was peripheral blood, collected before any cancer treatment. The source of these receptors is an older female donor with stage I lung adenocarcinoma.

The rearrangement joins TRBV5-1 to TRBJ2-2, with 9 bases aligning to TRBD2. Germline lookup yields CDR1 SGHRS and CDR2 YFSETQ. After removal of 0 bases from V and 4 bases from J, the junction contained 16 bases not matched to a gene. This CDR3 region has 20 residues. The CDR3 bases are TGCGCCAGCAGCTTGGGGGTAGCGGGAGTATTCGTTCGTGGCACCGGGGAGCTGTTTTTT. It yields the protein CASSLGVAGVFVRGTGELFF.

This clone was seen only a few times. CDR3 in DNA: TGTGCCAGTAGCGGACAGGGGGCGGACGGAAACACCATATATTTT. Translated: CASSGQGADGNTIYF. J is TRBJ1-3 and V is TRBV19, with TRBD1 matching over 11 bases. Germline V lookup: CDR1 LNHDA, CDR2 SQIVND (reference sequence). The CDR3 covers 15 residues. The trim removed 6 bases at V and 4 bases at J, leaving 5 bases unmatched.

The rearrangement uses TRBV15 and TRBJ1-2; tentatively, D is TRBD1 (5 bases). The CDR3 covers 13 residues. V lost 4 bases to trimming and J lost 6 bases, with 12 bases between them. Germline CDR1 is LNHNV and CDR2 is YYDKDF (reference sequence). The CDR3 region has the DNA TGTGCCACCAGCACCCGGGACTCCAATGGCTACACCTTC. It specifies CATSTRDSNGYTF.

Comments on this clone: Since the CDR3 does not end with the conserved phenylalanine or tryptophan, this likely comes from a read error. No DNA is shown, since the ends of the CDR3 on it are uncertain; the CDR3 is the one TCRdb lists. The gene calls are TRBV12-2 and TRBJ2-7; the table's D call, TRBD2, was not checked against the DNA. TRBV12-2 is noted as a pseudogene. Ends included, the CDR3 has 9 residues. The CDR3 sequence is CASRHKRRY.

The rearrangement joins TRBV2 to TRBJ2-5; TRBD2 matches 7 bases. CDR1 is SNHLY, CDR2 FYNNEI, per germline. The CDR3 is 17 residues long. V shed 6 bases and J 5 bases; nucleotides not matched to a gene: 18. CDR3 bases: TGTGCCAGCAGACGGGGATCCGGGGGAGGGCGATTGGAGACCCAGTACTTC. Its translation: CASRRGSGGGRLETQYF. Complete variable domain (other parts from reference TRBV2 and TRBJ2-5): EPEVTQTPSHQVTQMGQEVILRCVPISNHLYFYWYRQILGQKVEFLVSFYNNEISEKSEIFDDQFSVERPDGSNFTLKIRSTKLEDSAMYFCASRRGSGGGRLETQYFGPGTRLLVL.

CDR3 amino acids: CASSIRGGQGATEAFF. The CDR3 nucleotides are TGTGCCAGTAGTATACGCGGGGGACAGGGGGCGACTGAAGCTTTCTTT. This chain connects TRBV19 to TRBJ1-1; 12 nucleotides line up with TRBD1. The V gene's germline CDR1 is LNHDA and CDR2 SQIVND (reference sequence). The CDR3 runs 16 residues. J was trimmed by 5 bases and V by 2 bases; bases with no gene match: 6.

The genes are TRBV10-3 and TRBJ2-7, with TRBD2 identical over 11 bases. V shed 6 bases, J shed 6 bases, and the junction held 4 bases outside the gene matches. CDR1 and CDR2 (germline): ENHRY, SYGVKD. The CDR3 contains 13 residues. The CDR3 nucleotides are TGTGCCATCAGACTAGCGGGAGCGGGCGAGCAGTACTTC. It codes for CAIRLAGAGEQYF.

This clone was recorded only once. The CDR3 DNA is TGCGCCAGCAGCAGAGAGACCCAAGAGACCCAGTACTTC. This sequence encodes CASSRETQETQYF. The rearrangement joins TRBV5-1 to TRBJ2-5; no clear D gene. Germline values: CDR1 SGHRS, CDR2 YFSETQ. V was pared by 4 bases and J by 1 base, with 8 bases between. CDR3 length: 13 residues. Full variable domain (rest looked up from reference TRBV5-1 and TRBJ2-5): KAGVTQTPRYLIKTRGQQVTLSCSPISGHRSVSWYQQTPGQGLQFLFEYFSETQRNKGNFPGRFSGRQFSNSRSEMNVSTLELGDSALYLCASSRETQETQYFGPGTRLLVL.

The rearrangement joins TRBV5-6 to TRBJ2-7; D might be TRBD2 (6 bases). The germline V gene encodes CDR1 SGHDT and CDR2 YYEEEE. The CDR3 has 14 residues. Trimming shortened V by 4 bases and J by 2 bases, and 13 bases separated the two germline ends. The CDR3 bases are TGTGCCAGCAGCCTCGATCCGGGAGCCTACGAGCAGTACTTC. Protein product: CASSLDPGAYEQYF.

This rearrangement joins TRBV5-1 to TRBJ2-5; 10 positions agree with TRBD2. Trimming cost V 4 bases and J 3 bases; bases outside gene matches: 15. Germline V CDR1 and CDR2: SGHRS, YFSETQ. The CDR3 consists of 18 residues. The CDR3 nucleotides read TGCGCCAGCAGCGCGGGGGGCAGCGGGAGGGCCACAGAAGAGACCCAGTACTTC. Encoded protein: CASSAGGSGRATEETQYF.

The chain has TRBV27 and TRBJ1-1, with D possibly being TRBD1 (6 bases). The germline V and J ends were trimmed by 2 bases and 6 bases, with 10 bases remaining between them. CDR1 and CDR2 from the germline V gene are MNHEY and SMNVEV (reference sequence). This CDR3 comprises 13 residues. The CDR3 spells CASSLTYRAEAFF. CDR3 DNA sequence: TGTGCCAGCAGTTTAACTTACAGGGCTGAAGCTTTCTTT.

The rearrangement joins TRBV30 to TRBJ2-7; D remains ambiguous. Per the germline V gene, CDR1 is GTSNPN and CDR2 is SVGIG (reference sequence). This CDR3 has 12 residues. Between the trimmed V and J ends, which lost 0 bases and 2 bases, there was a span of 5 bases. The chain's CDR3 is CAWSVETYEQYF. The CDR3 bases are TGTGCCTGGAGTGTAGAGACCTACGAGCAGTACTTC.

This chain uses TRBV5-8 with TRBJ2-1; 7 nucleotides align to TRBD1. Trimming at V came to 4 bases and at J to 4 bases, leaving 8 bases not matched to a gene. Germline CDR1 SGHTS, CDR2 YDEGEE. The length of the CDR3 is 15 residues. CDR3 region: CASSPQGLSYNEQFF. CDR3 bases: TGTGCCAGCAGCCCACAGGGGCTATCTTACAATGAGCAGTTCTTC.

This clone was seen a single time. This CDR3 is CASSHLPGRAEQFF. Written as DNA, the CDR3 is TGTGCCAGCAGCCATTTACCCGGCAGGGCTGAGCAGTTCTTC. V and J are TRBV11-2 and TRBJ2-1; tentatively, D is TRBD1 (5 bases). The CDR3 has 14 residues. V was pared by 5 bases and J by 9 bases, with 17 bases between. Germline CDR1 SGHAT, CDR2 FQNNGV. The full variable domain, rest sourced from reference TRBV11-2 and TRBJ2-1, is EAGVAQSPRYKIIEKRQSVAFWCNPISGHATLYWYQQILGQGPKLLIQFQNNGVVDDSQLPKDRFSAERLKGVDSTLKIQPAKLEDSAVYLCASSHLPGRAEQFFGPGTRLTVL.

The V call is TRBV6-6, the J call TRBJ2-7; D not resolved. Germline assignment: CDR1 MNHNY and CDR2 SVGAGI (reference sequence). This CDR3 spans 12 amino acids. Deletions cut 0 bases from V and 10 bases from J, with 10 bases between. The CDR3 reads CASSYSSRQQYF. In DNA form, the CDR3 reads TGTGCCAGCAGTTACTCGTCGCGGCAACAGTACTTC.

This clone was seen a handful of times. The chain is built from TRBV7-9 and TRBJ2-4; TRBD1 matches 8 bases. CDR3 length: 19 residues. Germline lookup yields CDR1 SEHNR and CDR2 FQNEAQ (reference sequence). V was clipped by 1 base and J by 0 bases; unmatched bases: 11. CDR3 nucleotides: TGTGCCAGCAGCTTAGGATCCCCCGGGACAGGCCTAGCCAAAAACATTCAGTACTTC. As protein: CASSLGSPGTGLAKNIQYF.

The chain links TRBV5-4 to TRBJ2-7; 9 nucleotides line up with TRBD1. This CDR3 has 14 residues. Trimming took 3 bases from V and 2 from J; bases not matched to a gene: 3. From germline, CDR1 is SGHNT and CDR2 YYREEE (reference sequence). This chain's CDR3 is CASSWGTGTYEQYF. The CDR3 DNA sequence: TGTGCCAGCAGCTGGGGGACAGGGACCTACGAGCAGTACTTC.

The gene calls are TRBV6-6 and TRBJ1-4; 8 nucleotides align to TRBD1. This CDR3 spans 16 amino acids. Germline V gene lookup returns CDR1 MNHNY and CDR2 SVGAGI (reference sequence). V dropped 6 bases and J dropped 8; count of bases not matched to a gene: 14. CDR3 region: CASSLLPPGGREKLFF. CDR3 in DNA: TGTGCCAGCAGCCTTCTACCCCCAGGGGGCCGAGAAAAACTGTTTTTT.